This T cell receptor beta chain was sequenced for a study of shared clonotypes between healthy human individuals. Assay used: immunoSEQ multiplex PCR; TCRdb lists only in-frame clones, some missing. The data contain roughly 700,000 clones, about nine tenths of them seen just once; the ten biggest clones take up 34%. Each sample came from a Caucasian adult donor living in Nashville, Tennessee. Overall study findings and caveats: Apart from blood, nothing was sampled; tissue repertoires likely differ.

About this clone itself: Its antigen is unidentified.

CDR3 length: 13 amino acids. Trimming took off 3 bases at V and 11 bases at J, with 17 bases between the two ends. Germline V gives CDR1 SGDLS, CDR2 YYNGEE. This chain links TRBV9 with TRBJ1-1; D is possibly TRBD1 (5 bases). The receptor was isolated from a man between 18 and 29 years old in good health. Some clones in this sample may be carry-over from other donors' samples. Sequenced: memory CD8+ T cells from PBMCs. Indicated subset: CD45RO+ cells pooled with CCR7-negative TemRA cells. CDR3 protein: CASSETGRGSAFF. CDR3 sequence (DNA): TGTGCCAGCAGCGAAACGGGGCGGGGATCGGCTTTCTTT.